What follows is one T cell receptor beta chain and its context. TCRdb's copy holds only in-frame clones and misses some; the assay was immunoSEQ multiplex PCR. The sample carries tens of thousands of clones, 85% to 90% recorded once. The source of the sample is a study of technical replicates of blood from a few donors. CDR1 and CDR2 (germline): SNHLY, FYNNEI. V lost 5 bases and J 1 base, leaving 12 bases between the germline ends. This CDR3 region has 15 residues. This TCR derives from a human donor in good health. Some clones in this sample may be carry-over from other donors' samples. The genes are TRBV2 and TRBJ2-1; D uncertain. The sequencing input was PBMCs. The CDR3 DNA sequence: TGTGCCAGCAGTTTTCCTATCCAATCCTACAATGAGCAGTTCTTC. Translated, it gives CASSFPIQSYNEQFF.